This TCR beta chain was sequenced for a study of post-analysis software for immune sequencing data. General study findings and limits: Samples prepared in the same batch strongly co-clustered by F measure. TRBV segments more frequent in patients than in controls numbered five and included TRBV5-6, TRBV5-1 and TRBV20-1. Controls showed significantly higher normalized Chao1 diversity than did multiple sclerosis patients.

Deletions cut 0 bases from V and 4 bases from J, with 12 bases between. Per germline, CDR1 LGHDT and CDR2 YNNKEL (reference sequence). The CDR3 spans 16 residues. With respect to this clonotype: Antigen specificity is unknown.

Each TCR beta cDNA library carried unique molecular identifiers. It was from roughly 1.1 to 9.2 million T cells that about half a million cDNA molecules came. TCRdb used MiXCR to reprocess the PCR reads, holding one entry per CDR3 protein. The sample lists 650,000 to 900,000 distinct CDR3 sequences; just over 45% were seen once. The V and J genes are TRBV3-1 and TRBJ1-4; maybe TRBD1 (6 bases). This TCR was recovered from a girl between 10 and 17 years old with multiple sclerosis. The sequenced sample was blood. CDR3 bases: TGTGCCAGCAGCCAAGATGTGGGGGGCCTTAATGAAAAACTGTTTTTT. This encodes CASSQDVGGLNEKLFF.